This T cell receptor beta chain was retrieved from a study of T cell responses to AZD1222 COVID-19 vaccine. The repertoire was sequenced with immunoSEQ multiplex PCR; TCRdb's copy has only in-frame clones and lacks some. The table shows 110,000 to 150,000 clones, with roughly 93% occurring only once. As to this clone: Its specificity is unknown.

Findings and limits, study-wide: Along spike, vaccine-associated CD4 TCRs were found throughout, with dominance at 160-218 and 743-854. It was only after the peak T cell response that any repertoires were sampled.

This receptor was obtained from an adult in good health. The source was peripheral blood, collected on day 0 of MenACWY control vaccination.

The CDR3 reads CASSLTLDRWYGYTF. The CDR3 DNA reads as TGTGCCAGCAGCCTCACCCTTGACAGATGGTATGGCTACACCTTC. V gene TRBV9 combines with J gene TRBJ1-2; weak D call: TRBD1 (5 bases). With 4 bases removed from V and 5 bases from J, the gap between germline ends came to 18 bases. CDR3 length: 15 residues. Germline V gives CDR1 SGDLS, CDR2 YYNGEE.